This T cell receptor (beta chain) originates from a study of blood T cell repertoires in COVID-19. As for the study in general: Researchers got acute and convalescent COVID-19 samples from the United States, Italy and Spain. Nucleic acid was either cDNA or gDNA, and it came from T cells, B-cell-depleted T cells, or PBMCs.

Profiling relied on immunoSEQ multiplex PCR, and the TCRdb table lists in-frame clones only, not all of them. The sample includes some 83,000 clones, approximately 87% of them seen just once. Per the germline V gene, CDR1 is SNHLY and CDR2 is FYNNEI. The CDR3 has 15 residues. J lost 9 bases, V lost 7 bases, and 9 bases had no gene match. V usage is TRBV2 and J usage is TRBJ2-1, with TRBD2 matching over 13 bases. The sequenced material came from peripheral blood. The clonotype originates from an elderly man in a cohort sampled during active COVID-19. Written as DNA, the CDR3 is TGTGCCAGCATTCCAACTAGCGGGGGGGCCCGTGAGCAGTTCTTC. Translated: CASIPTSGGAREQFF.